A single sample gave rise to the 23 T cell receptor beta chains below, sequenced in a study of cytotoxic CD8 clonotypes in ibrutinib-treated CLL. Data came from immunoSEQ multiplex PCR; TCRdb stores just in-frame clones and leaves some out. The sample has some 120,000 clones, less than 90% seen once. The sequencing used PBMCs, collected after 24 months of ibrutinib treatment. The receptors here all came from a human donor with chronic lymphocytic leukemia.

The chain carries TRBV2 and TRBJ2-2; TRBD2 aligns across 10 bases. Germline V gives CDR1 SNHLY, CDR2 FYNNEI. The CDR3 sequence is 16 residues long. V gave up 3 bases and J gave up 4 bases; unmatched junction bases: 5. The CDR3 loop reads CASSEHSGGFTGELFF. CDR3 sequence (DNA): TGTGCCAGCAGTGAGCATAGCGGGGGGTTCACCGGGGAGCTGTTTTTT.

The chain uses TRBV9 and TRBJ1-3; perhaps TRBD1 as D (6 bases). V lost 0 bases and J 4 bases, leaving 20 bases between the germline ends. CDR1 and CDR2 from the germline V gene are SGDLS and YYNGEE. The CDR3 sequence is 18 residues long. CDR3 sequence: CASSVAWGRGTKGNTIYF. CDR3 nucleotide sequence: TGTGCCAGCAGCGTAGCATGGGGTAGGGGGACGAAGGGAAACACCATATATTTT. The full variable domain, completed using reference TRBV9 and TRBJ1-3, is DSGVTQTPKHLITATGQRVTLRCSPRSGDLSVYWYQQSLDQGLQFLIQYYNGEERAKGNILERFSAQQFPDLHSELNLSSLELGDSALYFCASSVAWGRGTKGNTIYFGEGSWLTVV.

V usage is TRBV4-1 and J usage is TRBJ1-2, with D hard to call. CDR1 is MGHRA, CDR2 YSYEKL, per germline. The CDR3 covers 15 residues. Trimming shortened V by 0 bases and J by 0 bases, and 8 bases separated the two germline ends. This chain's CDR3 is CASSQEQTANYGYTF. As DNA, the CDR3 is TGCGCCAGCAGCCAAGAGCAAACCGCTAACTATGGCTACACCTTC.

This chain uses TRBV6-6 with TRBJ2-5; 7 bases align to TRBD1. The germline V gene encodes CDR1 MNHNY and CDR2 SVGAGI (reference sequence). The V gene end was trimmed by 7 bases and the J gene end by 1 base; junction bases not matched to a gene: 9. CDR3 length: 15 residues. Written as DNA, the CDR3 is TGTGCCAGCACTACCGCGCGGACAGGCCAAGAGACCCAGTACTTC. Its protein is CASTTARTGQETQYF.

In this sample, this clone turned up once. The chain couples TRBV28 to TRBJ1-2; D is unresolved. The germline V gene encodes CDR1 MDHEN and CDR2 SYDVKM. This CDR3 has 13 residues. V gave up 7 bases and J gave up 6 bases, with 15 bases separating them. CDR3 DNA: TGTGCCAGCAAACAGCCCACAGAAGATGGCTACACCTTC. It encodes CASKQPTEDGYTF.

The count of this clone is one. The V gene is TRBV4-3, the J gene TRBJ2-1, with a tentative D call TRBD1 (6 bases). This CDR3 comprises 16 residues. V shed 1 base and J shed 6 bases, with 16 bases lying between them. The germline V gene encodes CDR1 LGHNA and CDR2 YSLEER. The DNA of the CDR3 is TGCGCCAGCAGCCAAGGGACAGCCGGAGTTTTCAATGAGCAGTTCTTC. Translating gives CASSQGTAGVFNEQFF.

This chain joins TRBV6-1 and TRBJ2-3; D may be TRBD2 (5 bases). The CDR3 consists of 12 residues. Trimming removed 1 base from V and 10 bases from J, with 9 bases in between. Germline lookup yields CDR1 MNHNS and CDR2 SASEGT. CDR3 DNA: TGTGCCAGCAGTGAAGGGTGGGGAGCGCAGTATTTT. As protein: CASSEGWGAQYF.

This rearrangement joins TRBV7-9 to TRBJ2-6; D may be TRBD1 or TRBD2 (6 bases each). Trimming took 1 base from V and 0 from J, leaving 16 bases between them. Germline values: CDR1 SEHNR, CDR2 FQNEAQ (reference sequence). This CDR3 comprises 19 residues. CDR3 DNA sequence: TGTGCCAGCAGCTTAGGAGGAGGGACATTGAGCTCTGGGGCCAACGTCCTGACTTTC. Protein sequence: CASSLGGGTLSSGANVLTF.

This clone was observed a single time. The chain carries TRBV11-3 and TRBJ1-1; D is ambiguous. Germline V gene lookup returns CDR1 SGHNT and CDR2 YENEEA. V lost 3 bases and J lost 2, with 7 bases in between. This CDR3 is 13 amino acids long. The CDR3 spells CASSFYSNTEAFF. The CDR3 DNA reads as TGTGCCAGCAGCTTCTACAGTAACACTGAAGCTTTCTTT.

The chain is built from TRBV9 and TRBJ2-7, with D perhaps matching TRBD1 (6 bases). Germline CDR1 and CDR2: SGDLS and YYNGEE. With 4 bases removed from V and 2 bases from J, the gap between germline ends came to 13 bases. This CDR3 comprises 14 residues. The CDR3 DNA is TGTGCCAGCAGCCCCGGACAGATGCCCTACGAGCAGTACTTC. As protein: CASSPGQMPYEQYF.

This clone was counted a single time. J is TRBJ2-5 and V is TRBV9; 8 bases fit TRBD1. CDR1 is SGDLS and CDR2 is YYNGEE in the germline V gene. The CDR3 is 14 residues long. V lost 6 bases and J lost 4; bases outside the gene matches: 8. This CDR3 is CASMGQDLGETQYF. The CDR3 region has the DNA TGTGCCAGCATGGGACAGGATTTGGGAGAGACCCAGTACTTC. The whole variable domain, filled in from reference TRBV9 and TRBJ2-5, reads DSGVTQTPKHLITATGQRVTLRCSPRSGDLSVYWYQQSLDQGLQFLIQYYNGEERAKGNILERFSAQQFPDLHSELNLSSLELGDSALYFCASMGQDLGETQYFGPGTRLLVL.

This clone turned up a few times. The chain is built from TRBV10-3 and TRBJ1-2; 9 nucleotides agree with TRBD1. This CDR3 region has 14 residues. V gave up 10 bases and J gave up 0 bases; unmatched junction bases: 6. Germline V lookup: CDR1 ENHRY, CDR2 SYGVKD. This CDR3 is CATSDRGSNYGYTF. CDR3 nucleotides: TGTGCCACCTCCGACAGGGGGTCTAACTATGGCTACACCTTC.

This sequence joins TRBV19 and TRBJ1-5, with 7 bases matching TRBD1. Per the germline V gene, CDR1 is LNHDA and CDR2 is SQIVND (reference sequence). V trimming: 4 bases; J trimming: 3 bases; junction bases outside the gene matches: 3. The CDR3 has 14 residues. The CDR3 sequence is CASSTQGPNQPQHF. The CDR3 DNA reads TGTGCCAGTAGTACACAGGGGCCCAATCAGCCCCAGCATTTT.

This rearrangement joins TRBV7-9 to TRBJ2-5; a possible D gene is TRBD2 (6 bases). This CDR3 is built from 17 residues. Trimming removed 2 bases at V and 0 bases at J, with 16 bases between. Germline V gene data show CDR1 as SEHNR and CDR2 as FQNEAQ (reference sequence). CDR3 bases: TGTGCCAGCAGCTTACGACTAGTAGAGGGAAACCAAGAGACCCAGTACTTC. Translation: CASSLRLVEGNQETQYF.

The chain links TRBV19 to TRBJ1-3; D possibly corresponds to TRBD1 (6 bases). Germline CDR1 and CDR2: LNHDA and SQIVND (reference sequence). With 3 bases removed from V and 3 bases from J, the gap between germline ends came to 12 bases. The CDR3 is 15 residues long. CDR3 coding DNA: TGTGCCAGTAGTATGCCAGGGGTATATGGAAACACCATATATTTT. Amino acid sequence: CASSMPGVYGNTIYF.

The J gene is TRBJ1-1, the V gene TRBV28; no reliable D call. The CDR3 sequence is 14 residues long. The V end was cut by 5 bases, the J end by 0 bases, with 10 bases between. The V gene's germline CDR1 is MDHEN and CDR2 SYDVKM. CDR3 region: CASSVNRMNTEAFF. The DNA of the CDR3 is TGTGCCAGCAGTGTTAATCGGATGAACACTGAAGCTTTCTTT.

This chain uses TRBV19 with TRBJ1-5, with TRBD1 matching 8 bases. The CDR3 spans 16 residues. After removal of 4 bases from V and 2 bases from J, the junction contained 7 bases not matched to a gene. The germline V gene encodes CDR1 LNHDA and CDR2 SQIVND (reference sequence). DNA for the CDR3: TGTGCCAGTAGTAAACATCCGACAGGGGGCAATCAGCCCCAGCATTTT. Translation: CASSKHPTGGNQPQHF.

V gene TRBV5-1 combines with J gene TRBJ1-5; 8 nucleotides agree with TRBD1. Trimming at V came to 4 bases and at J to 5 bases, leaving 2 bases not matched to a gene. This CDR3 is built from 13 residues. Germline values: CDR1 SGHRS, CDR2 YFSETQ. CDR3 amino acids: CASSKDRDQPQHF. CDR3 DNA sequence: TGCGCCAGCAGCAAGGACAGGGATCAGCCCCAGCATTTT.

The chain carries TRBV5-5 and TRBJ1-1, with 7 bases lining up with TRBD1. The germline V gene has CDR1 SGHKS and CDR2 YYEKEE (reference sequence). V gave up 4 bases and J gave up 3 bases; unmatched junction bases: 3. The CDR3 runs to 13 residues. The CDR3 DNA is TGTGCCAGCAGCCCGACAGGGTACACTGAAGCTTTCTTT. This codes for CASSPTGYTEAFF.

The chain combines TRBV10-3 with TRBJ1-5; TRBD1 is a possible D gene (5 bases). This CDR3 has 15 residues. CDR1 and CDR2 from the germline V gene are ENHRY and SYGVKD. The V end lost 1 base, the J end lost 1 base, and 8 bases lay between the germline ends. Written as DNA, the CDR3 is TGTGCCATCAGTGAGTTCAGGGAAAGCAATCAGCCCCAGCATTTT. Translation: CAISEFRESNQPQHF.

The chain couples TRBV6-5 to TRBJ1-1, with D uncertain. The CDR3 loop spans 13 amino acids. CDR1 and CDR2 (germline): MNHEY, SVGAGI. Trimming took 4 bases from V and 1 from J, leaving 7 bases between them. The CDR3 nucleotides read TGTGCCAGCAGTTTAAGGTGGAACACTGAAGCTTTCTTT. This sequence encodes CASSLRWNTEAFF.

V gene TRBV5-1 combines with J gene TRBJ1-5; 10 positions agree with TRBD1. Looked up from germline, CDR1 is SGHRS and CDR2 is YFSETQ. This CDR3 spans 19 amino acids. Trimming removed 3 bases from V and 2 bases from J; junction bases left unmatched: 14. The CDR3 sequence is CASSSQPLTGTGGNQPQHF. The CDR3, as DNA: TGCGCCAGCAGCTCGCAACCTCTGACCGGGACAGGGGGCAATCAGCCCCAGCATTTT. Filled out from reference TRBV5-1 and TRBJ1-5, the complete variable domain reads KAGVTQTPRYLIKTRGQQVTLSCSPISGHRSVSWYQQTPGQGLQFLFEYFSETQRNKGNFPGRFSGRQFSNSRSEMNVSTLELGDSALYLCASSSQPLTGTGGNQPQHFGDGTRLSIL.

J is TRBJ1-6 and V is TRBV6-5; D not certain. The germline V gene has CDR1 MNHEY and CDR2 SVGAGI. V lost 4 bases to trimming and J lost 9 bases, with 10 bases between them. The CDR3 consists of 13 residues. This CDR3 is CASSSSVASPLHF. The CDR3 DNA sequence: TGTGCCAGCAGTTCCTCAGTAGCTTCACCCCTCCACTTT.